The clone carrying this T cell receptor beta chain was seen just once. This CDR3 contains 15 residues. Germline V gives CDR1 LNHDA, CDR2 SQIVND (reference sequence). Trimming shortened V by 7 bases and J by 4 bases, and 17 bases separated the two germline ends. The source of the sample is a study of CD8 T cells in Susac syndrome. Reverse transcription of roughly 0.5 to 1 ug RNA was performed with random hexamers. From the immunoSEQ multiplex PCR reads, TCRdb called clonotypes with MiXCR, one entry per CDR3 protein. Of some 200,000 distinct CDR3 sequences in the sample, almost 96% were seen once. The V and J genes are TRBV19 and TRBJ2-1, with a tentative D call TRBD2 (7 bases). The specimen was CD4+ T cells from PBMCs. The clonotype was recovered from a human donor with Susac syndrome. The CDR3 loop reads CASKGNGGPYNEQFF. The CDR3, as DNA: TGTGCCAGTAAAGGGAACGGGGGGCCATACAATGAGCAGTTCTTC.